The rows below give T cell receptor beta chains drawn from one sample of a study of cytomegalovirus exposure and HLA in healthy donors. TCRdb's table, derived via immunoSEQ multiplex PCR, lists solely in-frame clones and lacks some. Of about 190,000 clones listed, roughly three quarters are singletons. The sequenced sample consisted of PBMCs. These receptors all come from a woman under 30 in good health and CMV-seronegative. CDR3s include the opening cysteine and the closing phenylalanine or tryptophan. The D gene is left open where the match is weak. A row's size may be missing; if present it is once, few, many or a size class.

len	abundance	v_gene	d_gene	j_gene	CDR3nt	CDR3aa
15	-	TRBV4-2	TRBD1	TRBJ1-1	TGTGCCAGCAGCCAGGAGCAGGGGGTGGCCACTGAAGCTTTCTTT	CASSQEQGVATEAFF
14	-	TRBV10-3	-	TRBJ2-7	TGTGCCATCAGTGATTCCACAGGCACCTACGAGCAGTACTTC	CAISDSTGTYEQYF
16	-	TRBV6-1	TRBD2	TRBJ2-7	TGTGCCAGCAGTGACGCTACTAGCGGGTACCACTACGAGCAGTACTTC	CASSDATSGYHYEQYF
18	-	TRBV7-9	-	TRBJ2-1	TGTGCCAGCAGCTTACCAATGTCGAGGTTCTCTGGGTACAATGAGCAGTTCTTC	CASSLPMSRFSGYNEQFF
15	few	TRBV9	TRBD2	TRBJ2-1	TGTGCCAGCAGCCCGACTAGCGGGAGAAGTAATGAGCAGTTCTTC	CASSPTSGRSNEQFF
13	-	TRBV15	-	TRBJ1-1	TGTGCCACCAGCAAAGATCGGAACACTGAAGCTTTCTTT	CATSKDRNTEAFF
14	-	TRBV6-6	-	TRBJ1-4	TGTGCCAGCATACCGGGGGGCTCCCATGAAAAACTGTTTTTT	CASIPGGSHEKLFF
16	-	TRBV7-2	-	TRBJ1-5	TGTGCCAGCAGCTCACCTCCCCACAGGACCAATCAGCCCCAGCATTTT	CASSSPPHRTNQPQHF
15	-	TRBV5-6	TRBD1	TRBJ1-4	TGTGCCAGCAGCTTAAGGGACAGGGCAAGGGAAAAACTGTTTTTT	CASSLRDRAREKLFF
11	-	TRBV29-1	-	TRBJ1-1	TGCAGCGTTGAATCCACCGGAGGAGCTTTCTTT	CSVESTGGAFF
15	-	TRBV11-1	-	TRBJ1-1	TGTGCCAGCAGCCGAATCGACAGTCGGGACACTGAAGCTTTCTTT	CASSRIDSRDTEAFF
13	-	TRBV7-9	-	TRBJ2-7	TGTGCCAGCAGCCCTGACGGGGGCTACGAGCAGTACTTC	CASSPDGGYEQYF
17	-	TRBV18	TRBD1	TRBJ1-3	TGTGCCAGCTCACCACAACCGGGACAGAGCTCTGGAAACACCATATATTTT	CASSPQPGQSSGNTIYF
17	-	TRBV27	TRBD1	TRBJ2-7	TGTGCCAGCAGTTTAAGGCACCCGGGACAGGGGGCGGGGGAGCAGTACTTC	CASSLRHPGQGAGEQYF
15	-	TRBV19	-	TRBJ1-2	TGTGCCAGTAGTATAGATCTACAGCTTTACTATGGCTACACCTTC	CASSIDLQLYYGYTF
16	-	TRBV7-9	-	TRBJ2-3	TGTGCCAGCAGCTTAGCGCGGCCCATCAGGGTAGATACGCAGTATTTT	CASSLARPIRVDTQYF
16	-	TRBV28	TRBD2	TRBJ2-3	TGTGCCAGCAGTTCCGCTAGCGGGAGTTTGACAGATACGCAGTATTTT	CASSSASGSLTDTQYF
12	-	TRBV30	-	TRBJ2-3	TGTGCCTGGAGTGTACGAGGGAATACGCAGTATTTT	CAWSVRGNTQYF
13	few	TRBV27	-	TRBJ2-1	TGTTCTACAAGGCGGATATCCTACAATGAGCAGTTCTTC	CSTRRISYNEQFF
16	-	TRBV6-5	-	TRBJ1-6	TGTGCCAGCAGTTTGTCAGCGGGCAACTATAATTCACCCCTCCACTTT	CASSLSAGNYNSPLHF